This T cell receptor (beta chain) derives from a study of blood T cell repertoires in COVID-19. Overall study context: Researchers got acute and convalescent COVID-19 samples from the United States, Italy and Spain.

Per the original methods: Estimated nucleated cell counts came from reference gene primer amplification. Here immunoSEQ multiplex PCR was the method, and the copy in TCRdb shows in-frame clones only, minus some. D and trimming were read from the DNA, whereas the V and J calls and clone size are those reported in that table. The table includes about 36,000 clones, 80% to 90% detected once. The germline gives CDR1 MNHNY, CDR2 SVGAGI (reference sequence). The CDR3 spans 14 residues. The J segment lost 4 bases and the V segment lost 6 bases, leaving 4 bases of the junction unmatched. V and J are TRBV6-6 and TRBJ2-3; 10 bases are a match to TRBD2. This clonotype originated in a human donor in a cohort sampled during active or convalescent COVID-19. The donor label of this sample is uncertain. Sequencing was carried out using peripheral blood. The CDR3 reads CASRSSGSADTQYF. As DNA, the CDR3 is TGTGCCAGCAGATCTAGCGGGAGCGCAGATACGCAGTATTTT.